This TCR beta chain comes out of a study of control samples from healthy donors and cancer patients. Measured with immunoSEQ multiplex PCR; TCRdb has only the in-frame clones, and not every one. The sample has roughly 120,000 clones, approximately 90% seen once. The CDR3 spans 14 residues. V was clipped by 0 bases and J by 0 bases, with 3 bases between them. Germline CDR1 is SGHRS and CDR2 is YFSETQ. On this clone: This sample includes further DNA sequences coding for the same CDR3.

Source material: blood. This chain links TRBV5-1 with TRBJ1-4; D is undetermined. This TCR was sampled from a human donor in good health. The donor label of this sample is uncertain. In DNA, the CDR3 is TGCGCCAGCAGCTTGGAAGCAACTAATGAAAAACTGTTTTTT. This translates into CASSLEATNEKLFF.